These 18 T cell receptor beta chains were all obtained from the same sample, sequenced in a study of spatial heterogeneity in lung cancer. TCRdb re-called the 5' RACE reads with MiXCR, one entry per CDR3 protein. The table shows about 92,000 distinct CDR3 sequences, with over 9.5% occurring only once. Sample time point: sample taken at primary tumor resection. Researchers sequenced whole RNA taken from tumor, nontumor lung or frozen PBMC without sorting. The sample here was PBMCs, taken at surgery. The origin of the receptors is a male donor with early-stage non-small cell lung cancer.

This clonotype was detected a few times. The rearrangement links TRBV20-1 to TRBJ2-7, with a tentative D call TRBD2 (5 bases). V was shortened by 0 bases and J by 6 bases, with 18 bases between the two germline ends. Germline CDR1 is DFQATT and CDR2 is SNEGSKA (reference sequence). CDR3 length equals 15 residues. The CDR3: CSARDPRTPGSEQYF. In nucleotides, the CDR3 is TGCAGTGCTAGAGATCCTCGGACTCCGGGAAGCGAGCAGTACTTC.

This chain joins TRBV29-1 and TRBJ2-3; weak D call: TRBD2 (6 bases). CDR3 length: 16 amino acids. Between the trimmed V and J ends, which lost 1 base and 4 bases, there was a span of 18 bases. Germline loops: CDR1 SQVTM, CDR2 ANQGSEA. CDR3 residues: CSVEGRAEELPDTQYF. The DNA for the CDR3 is TGCAGCGTTGAAGGGAGGGCGGAGGAACTTCCAGATACGCAGTATTTT.

This clonotype has a count of ten or more. The rearrangement uses TRBV12-3 or TRBV12-4 and TRBJ2-3; D unresolved. The CDR3 is 14 residues long. V lost 5 bases and J lost 2, with 11 bases in between. The CDR3 nucleotides read TGTGCCAGCAGTCCCACCCGAACCACAGATACGCAGTATTTT. Protein: CASSPTRTTDTQYF.

Remarks on this clonotype: Being one base from a much bigger clone, this may be a read error. This chain connects TRBV5-1 to TRBJ2-5; a weak D match, TRBD2 (5 bases). The germline gives CDR1 SGHRS, CDR2 YFSETQ. Trimming pared 0 bases from V and 0 bases from J, leaving 9 bases between. The CDR3 spans 15 residues. The CDR3 here is CASSLVEGDQETQYF. Here the CDR3 DNA reads TGCGCCAGCAGCTTGGTAGAGGGCGACCAAGAGACCCAGTACTTC.

This clonotype was detected only a few times. This chain joins TRBV6-6 and TRBJ1-5; the match to TRBD1 covers 7 bases. Germline-derived CDR1 and CDR2 are MNHNY and SVGAGI (reference sequence). This CDR3 comprises 15 residues. J was trimmed by 1 base and V by 6 bases; bases with no gene match: 6. This CDR3 is CASRSTGQSNQPQHF. For the CDR3, the DNA is TGTGCCAGCAGAAGTACGGGACAGAGCAATCAGCCCCAGCATTTT.

The chain recombines TRBV4-3 with TRBJ2-1, with D unresolved. Germline CDR1 reads LGHNA; CDR2 reads YSLEER. Trimming took off 0 bases at V and 14 bases at J, with 11 bases between the two ends. The CDR3 consists of 12 residues. The CDR3 DNA is TGCGCCAGCAGCCAAGATTTTGGGTTTGAGTTCTTC. Protein sequence: CASSQDFGFEFF.

This clonotype was picked up one time. J is TRBJ2-7 and V is TRBV28; weak D call: TRBD2 (5 bases). Trimming shortened V by 6 bases and J by 0 bases, and 15 bases separated the two germline ends. CDR3 length: 15 amino acids. The germline CDR1 and CDR2 sequences are MDHEN and SYDVKM. CDR3 amino acids: CASRGGYTSSYEQYF. The DNA of the CDR3 is TGTGCCAGCAGAGGCGGGTACACGAGCTCCTACGAGCAGTACTTC.

The chain recombines TRBV5-6 with TRBJ1-2; no clear D gene. Deletions cut 1 base from V and 8 bases from J, with 12 bases between. Germline-derived CDR1 and CDR2 are SGHDT and YYEEEE. CDR3 length equals 13 residues. The chain's CDR3 is CASSLSRQRGYTF. The CDR3 region has the DNA TGTGCCAGCAGCTTGTCTCGACAAAGAGGCTACACCTTC.

This clonotype was seen a few times. The chain is built from TRBV20-1 and TRBJ1-5; D may be TRBD1 (5 bases). Trimming shortened V by 5 bases and J by 5 bases, and 10 bases separated the two germline ends. The CDR3 has 12 residues. Germline CDR1 DFQATT, CDR2 SNEGSKA (reference sequence). The CDR3 DNA follows: TGCAGTGCTGAGAGGGGAGATCAGCCCCAGCATTTT. Its translation is CSAERGDQPQHF.

V usage is TRBV4-3 and J usage is TRBJ2-3; 7 nucleotides agree with TRBD2. Germline V gene lookup returns CDR1 LGHNA and CDR2 YSLEER. V gave up 0 bases and J gave up 1 base; unmatched junction bases: 7. CDR3 length: 17 residues. The CDR3 here is CASSQDRERDGTDTQYF. The DNA of the CDR3 is TGCGCCAGCAGCCAAGATAGAGAGCGGGATGGCACAGATACGCAGTATTTT.

This clonotype was recorded a few times. The J gene is TRBJ1-5, the V gene TRBV6-2 or TRBV6-3; 9 bases are a match to TRBD1. The CDR3 sequence is 16 residues long. Germline assignment: CDR1 MNHEY and CDR2 SVGEGT. The J segment lost 4 bases and the V segment lost 6 bases, leaving 10 bases of the junction unmatched. CDR3 sequence: CASRSNRQGGNQPQHF. The CDR3 DNA reads as TGTGCCAGCAGAAGCAATCGACAGGGGGGGAATCAGCCCCAGCATTTT.

This clonotype was detected a few times. The V gene is TRBV4-1, the J gene TRBJ2-1; the D is unclear. V was cut by 0 bases and J by 14 bases, with 17 bases left in between. This CDR3 contains 14 residues. The germline V gene encodes CDR1 MGHRA and CDR2 YSYEKL. The CDR3, as DNA: TGCGCCAGCAGCCAAGAATTAATTTCTAGGAAGGAGTTCTTC. This encodes CASSQELISRKEFF.

This clonotype was counted only a few times. The chain is built from TRBV3-1 and TRBJ2-5, with unresolved D. CDR1 is LGHDT and CDR2 is YNNKEL in the germline V gene (reference sequence). The V gene lost 0 bases and the J gene lost 0 bases, with 5 bases spanning the gap. This CDR3 has 14 amino acids. The CDR3 loop is CASSQDYNQETQYF. CDR3 DNA: TGTGCCAGCAGCCAAGACTACAACCAAGAGACCCAGTACTTC.

The chain is built from TRBV20-1 and TRBJ1-1; D unclear. Germline V gene sequence: CDR1 DFQATT, CDR2 SNEGSKA (reference sequence). This CDR3 spans 12 amino acids. V dropped 5 bases and J dropped 7 bases, with 14 bases sitting between them. In DNA form, the CDR3 reads TGCAGTGCTCACGGCCGGGTTGATGAAGCTTTCTTT. Translating it yields CSAHGRVDEAFF.

V gene TRBV6-1 combines with J gene TRBJ2-7, with 9 bases that match TRBD1. This CDR3 comprises 16 residues. Germline lookup yields CDR1 MNHNS and CDR2 SASEGT. Trimming at V came to 8 bases and at J to 0 bases, leaving 11 bases not matched to a gene. The DNA of the CDR3 is TGTGCCAGCCAGTTTACCGGGACAGGGCCCTCCTACGAGCAGTACTTC. Protein product: CASQFTGTGPSYEQYF.

There are a few counts of this clonotype. The V gene is TRBV9, the J gene TRBJ1-2; D is ambiguous. Looked up from germline, CDR1 is SGDLS and CDR2 is YYNGEE. This CDR3 has 12 amino acids. V was pared by 1 base and J by 0 bases, with 1 base between. The CDR3 here is CASSVPNYGYTF. The CDR3 region has the DNA TGTGCCAGCAGCGTACCTAACTATGGCTACACCTTC. Together with reference TRBV9 and TRBJ1-2, the CDR3 gives the full variable domain: DSGVTQTPKHLITATGQRVTLRCSPRSGDLSVYWYQQSLDQGLQFLIQYYNGEERAKGNILERFSAQQFPDLHSELNLSSLELGDSALYFCASSVPNYGYTFGSGTRLTVV.

The chain is built from TRBV7-2 and TRBJ2-3; 9 bases fit TRBD2. Trimming cost V 2 bases and J 4 bases; bases outside gene matches: 4. CDR3 size: 15 residues. Germline CDR1 is SGHTA and CDR2 is FQGNSA. The CDR3, as DNA: TGTGCCAGCAGCTTACTGCGACTAGCGGCAGATACGCAGTATTTT. Amino acids: CASSLLRLAADTQYF.

Regarding this clonotype: The junction differs from germline at one of its ends, possibly a read error. For the CDR3, the DNA is TGTGCCAGCAGCTTAGATAGATTCACCGGGGAGCTGATTTTT. Protein product: CASSLDRFTGELIF. J is TRBJ2-2 and V is TRBV11-2; D might be TRBD2 (5 bases). Germline assignment: CDR1 SGHAT and CDR2 FQNNGV. This CDR3 region has 14 residues.